Included here is one TCR beta chain sequence, with context. This record comes from a study of blood T cell repertoires in COVID-19. Using immunoSEQ multiplex PCR, the repertoire was profiled, and TCRdb retains in-frame clones only, with some absent. Of roughly 170,000 clones listed, about 88% are singletons. The V end was cut by 7 bases, the J end by 1 base, with 17 bases between. The V gene's germline CDR1 is SQVTM and CDR2 ANQGSEA. The CDR3 is 14 amino acids. This receptor was obtained from a man aged 40-49 years with active or convalescent COVID-19. V usage is TRBV29-1 and J usage is TRBJ2-7, with D tentatively TRBD2 (6 bases). Material: peripheral blood. CDR3 sequence: CSAVRGSPSYEQYF. The CDR3 DNA is TGCAGCGCAGTTCGGGGGTCCCCATCCTACGAGCAGTACTTC.